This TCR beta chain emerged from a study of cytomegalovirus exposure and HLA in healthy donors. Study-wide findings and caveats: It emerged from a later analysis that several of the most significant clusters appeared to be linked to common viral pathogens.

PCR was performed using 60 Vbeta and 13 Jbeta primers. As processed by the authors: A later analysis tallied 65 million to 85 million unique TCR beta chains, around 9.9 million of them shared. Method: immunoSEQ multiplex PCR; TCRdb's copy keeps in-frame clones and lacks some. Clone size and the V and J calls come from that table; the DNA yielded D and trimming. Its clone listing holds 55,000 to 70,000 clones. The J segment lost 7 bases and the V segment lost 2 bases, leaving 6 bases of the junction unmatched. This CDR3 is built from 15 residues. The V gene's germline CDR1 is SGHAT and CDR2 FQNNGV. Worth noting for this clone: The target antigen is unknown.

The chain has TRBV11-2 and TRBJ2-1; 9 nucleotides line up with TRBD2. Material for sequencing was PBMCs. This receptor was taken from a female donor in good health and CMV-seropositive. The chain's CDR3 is CASSLIAGGNNEQFF. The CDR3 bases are TGTGCCAGCAGCTTAATCGCGGGGGGGAATAATGAGCAGTTCTTC.